This T cell receptor (beta chain) emerged from a study of Graves' ophthalmopathy and Graves' hyperthyroidism. Germline trimming cut 1 base from V and 9 bases from J; bases unmatched to any gene: 20. This CDR3 contains 17 residues. The germline V gene has CDR1 DFQATT and CDR2 SNEGSKA (reference sequence). This clonotype was found many times. The starting material, 10 ml of fresh peripheral blood, provided the PBMCs. RNA transcripts served as template for amplifying TCR beta CDR3 sequences. After a first-round RT-PCR with HTBI primers, a second-round multiplex PCR was run. TCRdb re-called the multiplex PCR reads through MiXCR, storing one row per CDR3 protein. The table shows 350,000 or so distinct CDR3 sequences, with roughly 17% occurring only once.

The chain combines TRBV20-1 with TRBJ2-7; TRBD1 matches at 8 bases. This clonotype was obtained from an adult man with Graves' ophthalmopathy. Sequencing was performed on peripheral blood. The CDR3: CSARARIFAGGASGQYF. The CDR3 DNA sequence: TGCAGTGCTAGAGCGCGAATTTTTGCAGGGGGCGCCTCAGGGCAGTACTTC.